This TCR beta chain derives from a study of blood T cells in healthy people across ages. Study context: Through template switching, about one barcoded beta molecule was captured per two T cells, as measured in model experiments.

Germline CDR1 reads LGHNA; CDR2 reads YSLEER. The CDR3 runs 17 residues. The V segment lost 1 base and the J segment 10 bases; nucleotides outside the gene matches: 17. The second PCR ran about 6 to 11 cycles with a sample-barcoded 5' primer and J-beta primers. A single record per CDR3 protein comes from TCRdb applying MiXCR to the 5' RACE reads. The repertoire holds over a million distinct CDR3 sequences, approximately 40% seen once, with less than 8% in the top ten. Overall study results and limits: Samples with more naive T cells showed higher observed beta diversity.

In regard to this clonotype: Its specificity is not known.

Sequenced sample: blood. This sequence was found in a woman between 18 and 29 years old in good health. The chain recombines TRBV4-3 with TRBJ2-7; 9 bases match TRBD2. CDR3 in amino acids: CASSQVSGRGSGEAQYF. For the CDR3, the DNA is TGCGCCAGCAGCCAAGTTAGCGGGAGAGGTAGTGGGGAGGCCCAGTACTTC.